Following are 22 T cell receptor beta chains from one sample sequenced in a study of shared clonotypes between healthy human individuals. Repertoires were generated with immunoSEQ multiplex PCR, while TCRdb's copy carries only in-frame clones and drops some. The sample carries about 1.1 million clones, 75% to 85% recorded once. The sample comprised memory CD4+ T cells from PBMCs. Stated subset: CD45RA-negative fraction. The receptors derive from a man between 18 and 29 years old in good health. Some clones in this sample may be carry-over from other donors' samples.

The rearrangement joins TRBV7-9 to TRBJ2-7, with 7 positions matching TRBD1. Per germline, CDR1 SEHNR and CDR2 FQNEAQ (reference sequence). The CDR3 loop spans 14 amino acids. Trimming cost V 7 bases and J 0 bases; bases outside gene matches: 6. The CDR3 bases are TGTGCCAGCACCCAACAGGGGTCCTCCTACGAGCAGTACTTC. Protein product: CASTQQGSSYEQYF.

This clone came up once. The chain carries TRBV14 and TRBJ2-2; unclear D gene. This CDR3 comprises 11 residues. Trimming pared 3 bases from V and 7 bases from J, leaving 3 bases between. Germline V CDR1 and CDR2: SGHDN, FVKESK. The CDR3, as DNA: TGTGCCAGCAGCCAGGTCGGGGAGCTGTTTTTT. Translation gives CASSQVGELFF. Full variable domain (outside the CDR3, taken from reference TRBV14 and TRBJ2-2): EAGVTQFPSHSVIEKGQTVTLRCDPISGHDNLYWYRRVMGKEIKFLLHFVKESKQDESGMPNNRFLAERTGGTYSTLKVQPAELEDSGVYFCASSQVGELFFGEGSRLTVL.

The J gene is TRBJ1-1, the V gene TRBV5-5, with D maybe TRBD1 (5 bases). The CDR3 contains 16 residues. Looked up from germline, CDR1 is SGHKS and CDR2 is YYEKEE (reference sequence). V was clipped by 1 base and J by 3 bases, with 16 bases between them. This CDR3 is CASSLPLGGTDTEAFF. In DNA form, the CDR3 reads TGTGCCAGCAGCTTGCCCCTGGGGGGGACGGACACTGAAGCTTTCTTT.

This chain joins TRBV27 and TRBJ2-5; D may match TRBD1 or TRBD2 (5 bases each). The CDR3 totals 15 residues. Trimming left V 2 bases short and J 6 bases short, with 16 bases between. CDR1 MNHEY and CDR2 SMNVEV come from the germline V gene (reference sequence). In nucleotides, the CDR3 is TGTGCCAGCAGTTTACGAGGGCAGGGTCTGAAGACCCAGTACTTC. Its protein product is CASSLRGQGLKTQYF.

V gene TRBV30 combines with J gene TRBJ1-4, with TRBD1 identical over 8 bases. The CDR3 extends over 15 amino acids. With 2 bases clipped from V and 5 bases from J, the junction kept 7 bases outside the gene matches. Germline loops: CDR1 GTSNPN, CDR2 SVGIG (reference sequence). This CDR3 is CAWSTDGQGNEKLFF. CDR3 sequence (DNA): TGTGCCTGGAGTACCGATGGACAGGGAAATGAAAAACTGTTTTTT. Full variable domain (missing parts from reference TRBV30 and TRBJ1-4): SQTIHQWPATLVQPVGSPLSLECTVEGTSNPNLYWYRQAAGRGLQLLFYSVGIGQISSEVPQNLSASRPQDRQFILSSKKLLLSDSGFYLCAWSTDGQGNEKLFFGSGTQLSVL.

This rearrangement joins TRBV5-6 to TRBJ1-5; D is unresolved. The CDR3 runs 12 residues. Germline CDR1 is SGHDT and CDR2 is YYEEEE. V lost 4 bases to trimming and J lost 4 bases, with 6 bases between them. CDR3 nucleotides: TGTGCCAGCAGCGTATTTAATCAGCCCCAGCATTTT. Translating it yields CASSVFNQPQHF.

The CDR3, as DNA: TGCGCCACCTCCCGGACAGGGGGATTAGGAGAGACCCAGTACTTC. This translates into CATSRTGGLGETQYF. V gene TRBV5-1 combines with J gene TRBJ2-5, with 10 bases matching TRBD1. Unmatched junction bases numbered 12, after V lost 9 bases and J lost 4 bases. The germline gives CDR1 SGHRS, CDR2 YFSETQ. The CDR3 spans 15 residues. The full variable domain, with the rest looked up from reference TRBV5-1 and TRBJ2-5, is KAGVTQTPRYLIKTRGQQVTLSCSPISGHRSVSWYQQTPGQGLQFLFEYFSETQRNKGNFPGRFSGRQFSNSRSEMNVSTLELGDSALYLCATSRTGGLGETQYFGPGTRLLVL.

This clone was recorded a few times. The J gene is TRBJ1-1, the V gene TRBV21-1; whether TRBD1, the table's D call, matches the DNA was not checked. TRBV21-1 is marked as a pseudogene. This CDR3 spans 15 amino acids. The CDR3 spells CASSIRTGPNTEAFF. Written as DNA, the CDR3 is TGTGCCAGCAGCATACGGACAGGGCCAAACACTGAAGCTTTCTTT.

This chain connects TRBV11-3 to TRBJ1-1; 8 bases are a match to TRBD1. J lost 9 bases, V lost 5 bases, and 8 bases had no gene match. The CDR3 runs to 13 residues. Germline CDR1 reads SGHNT; CDR2 reads YENEEA. The CDR3 nucleotides are TGTGCCAGCAGCCGATCGGGACAGGAGAAAGCTTTCTTT. Amino acids: CASSRSGQEKAFF.

This clone was observed a handful of times. V and J are TRBV28 and TRBJ2-4; 8 bases map to TRBD1. The junction had 11 bases not matched to a gene; V was cut back by 6 bases and J by 7 bases. The germline CDR1 and CDR2 sequences are MDHEN and SYDVKM. The CDR3 is 15 residues long. The CDR3 DNA follows: TGTGCCAGCAGCGAAGGACAGGGCGGGTATAACATTCAGTACTTC. Its protein is CASSEGQGGYNIQYF.

Comments on this clone: The same CDR3 can be traced to other DNA sequences in this sample. The chain employs TRBV29-1 and TRBJ1-1, with D perhaps matching TRBD1 (5 bases). The CDR3 runs 11 residues. V lost 4 bases and J 3 bases, leaving 6 bases between the germline ends. CDR1 is SQVTM and CDR2 is ANQGSEA in the germline V gene. The CDR3: CSVGGDTEAFF. The CDR3 region has the DNA TGCAGCGTTGGAGGGGACACTGAAGCTTTCTTT.

As concerns this clone: The sample holds other DNA sequences that translate to the same CDR3. The chain has TRBV4-2 and TRBJ2-5; TRBD2 agrees at 10 bases. The CDR3 is made up of 16 amino acids. The trim removed 4 bases at V and 1 base at J, leaving 6 bases unmatched. Germline lookup yields CDR1 LGHNA and CDR2 YNFKEQ. The DNA for the CDR3 is TGTGCCAGCAGCCCCGAGCGGGAGGGCCGCCAAGAGACCCAGTACTTC. Encoded protein: CASSPEREGRQETQYF.

This clone was seen repeatedly, ten times or more. The chain combines TRBV6-4 with TRBJ2-7; D is ambiguous. The CDR3 runs 10 residues. Germline values: CDR1 MRHNA, CDR2 SNTAGT. With 9 bases removed from V and 5 bases from J, the gap between germline ends came to 8 bases. CDR3 amino acids: CARLIHEQYF. CDR3 DNA sequence: TGTGCCAGGCTAATCCACGAGCAGTACTTC.

This chain joins TRBV27 and TRBJ1-1; 11 nucleotides line up with TRBD1. J lost 5 bases, V lost 6 bases, and 8 bases had no gene match. The CDR3 has 15 residues. The germline CDR1 and CDR2 sequences are MNHEY and SMNVEV (reference sequence). CDR3 in amino acids: CASRYGTGGGTEAFF. CDR3 nucleotide sequence: TGTGCCAGCAGGTACGGGACAGGGGGAGGTACTGAAGCTTTCTTT.

The J gene is TRBJ1-3, the V gene TRBV5-1, with no clear D. This CDR3 has 14 amino acids. V shed 0 bases and J shed 4 bases, with 8 bases lying between them. Germline V CDR1 and CDR2: SGHRS, YFSETQ. This CDR3 reads CASSLEGDGNTIYF. As DNA, the CDR3 is TGCGCCAGCAGCTTGGAGGGTGACGGAAACACCATATATTTT.

This clone was seen more than once but under ten times. V is TRBV27 and J is TRBJ1-3; D remains ambiguous. Germline lookup yields CDR1 MNHEY and CDR2 SMNVEV (reference sequence). The V and J ends lost 6 bases and 9 bases respectively, with 12 bases between them. This CDR3 region has 12 residues. CDR3 loop: CASRAPSGTIYF. The CDR3 coding sequence is TGTGCCAGCAGGGCCCCCTCGGGCACCATATATTTT.

This clone came up many times. This chain joins TRBV7-9 and TRBJ2-3; 7 nucleotides agree with TRBD1. With V trimmed by 3 bases and J by 4 bases, 4 bases remained unmatched. The CDR3 has 14 residues. Germline-derived CDR1 and CDR2 are SEHNR and FQNEAQ (reference sequence). The CDR3, as DNA: TGTGCCAGCAGCTTCGACAGGGCGGCAGATACGCAGTATTTT. Protein: CASSFDRAADTQYF.

The V call is TRBV21-1, the J call TRBJ1-2; TRBD1, the D gene given by the table, was not confirmed from the DNA. TRBV21-1 is noted as a pseudogene. The CDR3 contains 13 residues. CDR3 DNA: TGTGCCAACCCGACAGGGTCTTTTTTAGGCTACACCTTC. Translating it yields CANPTGSFLGYTF.

This chain links TRBV5-6 with TRBJ2-2; possible D gene TRBD2, 5 bases. The V gene's germline CDR1 is SGHDT and CDR2 YYEEEE. The V gene lost 10 bases and the J gene lost 1 base, with 17 bases spanning the gap. This CDR3 has 15 amino acids. CDR3 coding DNA: TGTGCCGGCTCACTAGGACCGATGAACACCGGGGAGCTGTTTTTT. Amino acid sequence: CAGSLGPMNTGELFF.

The chain employs TRBV30 and TRBJ2-5, with 8 bases aligning to TRBD1. From germline, CDR1 is GTSNPN and CDR2 SVGIG (reference sequence). V dropped 0 bases and J dropped 5; count of bases not matched to a gene: 11. This CDR3 contains 16 residues. In nucleotides, the CDR3 is TGTGCCTGGAGTGTACGGGCAGGGGGCGGCGGGGAGACCCAGTACTTC. This codes for CAWSVRAGGGGETQYF.

The chain is built from TRBV6-1 and TRBJ2-3; unclear D gene. Germline assignment: CDR1 MNHNS and CDR2 SASEGT. V lost 2 bases, J lost 6 bases, and 12 bases lay in between. The CDR3 extends over 14 amino acids. Here the CDR3 reads CASSERIYGDTQYF. CDR3 nucleotide sequence: TGTGCCAGCAGTGAACGGATATATGGGGATACGCAGTATTTT.

The chain joins TRBV15 to TRBJ1-1; possible D gene TRBD1, 5 bases. Trimming pared 3 bases from V and 4 bases from J, leaving 12 bases between. The CDR3 has 14 residues. The germline CDR1 and CDR2 sequences are LNHNV and YYDKDF (reference sequence). Written as DNA, the CDR3 is TGTGCCACCAGCAGCTCTAACGGGGGCACTGAAGCTTTCTTT. Translation gives CATSSSNGGTEAFF. Using reference TRBV15 and TRBJ1-1 for the parts outside the CDR3, the full variable domain is DAMVIQNPRYQVTQFGKPVTLSCSQTLNHNVMYWYQQKSSQAPKLLFHYYDKDFNNEADTPDNFQSRRPNTSFCFLDIRSPGLGDTAMYLCATSSSNGGTEAFFGQGTRLTVV.